The 27 T cell receptor beta chains listed next were all sequenced from one sample in a study of a mutant IDH1 vaccine in newly diagnosed glioma. Indicated time point: week 35, safety follow-up. The investigators gave 300 ug of mutant IDH1 20-mer peptide in each vaccine dose, together with topical imiquimod. Sequenced by immunoSEQ multiplex PCR; TCRdb stores in-frame clones only, minus some. This table holds approximately 50,000 clones, 85% to 90% found once. These receptors have no known antigen. The sample here was PBMCs, taken from a glioma patient whose treatment included an IDH1 peptide vaccine. These TCRs come from a man in his forties with glioma.

The chain employs TRBV19 and TRBJ1-3; 8 bases are shared with TRBD1. Germline loops: CDR1 LNHDA, CDR2 SQIVND (reference sequence). Losses at the gene ends were 4 bases for V and 4 bases for J; bases not matched to a gene: 9. The CDR3 is 16 amino acids. CDR3: CASSTRQGAKGNTIYF. The CDR3 DNA sequence: TGTGCCAGTAGTACTCGTCAGGGGGCGAAAGGAAACACCATATATTTT.

The V call is TRBV4-2, the J call TRBJ1-2; D not resolved. The V end lost 1 base, the J end lost 6 bases, and 15 bases lay between the germline ends. The CDR3 has 15 amino acids. The V gene's germline CDR1 is LGHNA and CDR2 YNFKEQ. DNA of the CDR3: TGTGCCAGCAGCCAAGCCACATGGGAGGAGAATGGCTACACCTTC. Protein: CASSQATWEENGYTF.

CDR3 sequence (DNA): TGCAGCGTTGAAACCTGGATTGAAGCTTTCTTT. It codes for CSVETWIEAFF. This chain joins TRBV29-1 and TRBJ1-1; no clear D gene. This CDR3 contains 11 residues. The V gene's germline CDR1 is SQVTM and CDR2 ANQGSEA. The V end was cut by 2 bases, the J end by 7 bases, with 8 bases between.

This rearrangement joins TRBV9 to TRBJ2-1, with TRBD2 identical over 7 bases. The CDR3 runs 15 residues. Per the germline V gene, CDR1 is SGDLS and CDR2 is YYNGEE. J gave up 8 bases and V 3 bases, and 11 bases lay outside the gene matches. Written as DNA, the CDR3 is TGTGCCAGCAGCGCCGCCCCGACTAGCCCCCATGAGCAGTTCTTC. Translation: CASSAAPTSPHEQFF.

The V gene is TRBV10-3, the J gene TRBJ1-3; 10 positions match TRBD1. Germline V CDR1 and CDR2: ENHRY, SYGVKD. CDR3 length: 16 residues. The trim removed 3 bases at V and 4 bases at J, leaving 6 bases unmatched. The CDR3 bases are TGTGCCATCAGTGATCCGGGACAGGGGCCCGGAAACACCATATATTTT. Translation gives CAISDPGQGPGNTIYF.

CDR3: CASSYSAGLQYF. In DNA form, the CDR3 reads TGTGCCAGCAGCTATTCTGCGGGCCTGCAGTATTTT. The chain uses TRBV4-2 and TRBJ2-3; tentatively, D is TRBD2 (5 bases). V was cut by 5 bases and J by 11 bases, with 14 bases left in between. The CDR3 has 12 amino acids. Germline CDR1 LGHNA, CDR2 YNFKEQ.

For the CDR3, the DNA is TGTGCCAGCAGCTTATTGGGGTCCAAAGAGACCCAGTACTTC. Encoded protein: CASSLLGSKETQYF. V usage is TRBV7-2 and J usage is TRBJ2-5; no clear D. Per the germline V gene, CDR1 is SGHTA and CDR2 is FQGNSA. V lost 2 bases and J 3 bases, leaving 10 bases between the germline ends. The CDR3 runs 14 residues.

The rearrangement links TRBV6-1 to TRBJ2-3; 8 bases map to TRBD1. Germline lookup yields CDR1 MNHNS and CDR2 SASEGT. The length of the CDR3 is 15 residues. The trim removed 3 bases at V and 3 bases at J, leaving 5 bases unmatched. The CDR3 DNA reads TGTGCCAGCAGTGATAGCCGGGACAGGACAGATACGCAGTATTTT. Its protein is CASSDSRDRTDTQYF.

This chain joins TRBV6-1 and TRBJ1-4; 9 bases line up with TRBD1. This CDR3 has 14 residues. With 6 bases clipped from V and 6 bases from J, the junction kept 5 bases outside the gene matches. Per the germline V gene, CDR1 is MNHNS and CDR2 is SASEGT. This CDR3 reads CASRTGGLDEKLFF. The CDR3 DNA follows: TGTGCCAGCAGGACAGGGGGGCTGGATGAAAAACTGTTTTTT.

The chain joins TRBV10-3 to TRBJ2-7; D might be TRBD2 (6 bases). The CDR3 totals 13 residues. Looked up from germline, CDR1 is ENHRY and CDR2 is SYGVKD. Trimming shortened V by 8 bases and J by 2 bases, and 13 bases separated the two germline ends. The chain's CDR3 is CAIRAGSTYEQYF. The CDR3 DNA follows: TGTGCCATCCGGGCGGGGTCCACCTACGAGCAGTACTTC.

This chain joins TRBV7-2 and TRBJ2-2; 9 bases map to TRBD2. CDR1 is SGHTA and CDR2 is FQGNSA in the germline V gene. The CDR3 contains 16 residues. V shed 4 bases and J 5 bases; nucleotides not matched to a gene: 8. CDR3 amino acids: CASSSRTSGPTGELFF. The CDR3 nucleotides are TGTGCCAGCAGCTCAAGAACTAGCGGGCCTACCGGGGAGCTGTTTTTT.

J is TRBJ2-2 and V is TRBV2; 8 nucleotides align to TRBD1. V shed 9 bases, J shed 3 bases, and the junction held 0 bases outside the gene matches. Germline-derived CDR1 and CDR2 are SNHLY and FYNNEI. There are 12 residues in the CDR3. The CDR3 nucleotides are TGTGCCAGGGACAGGGACACCGGGGAGCTGTTTTTT. Protein: CARDRDTGELFF.

This clone was detected once. The CDR3 nucleotides read TGTGCCAGCAGCGCTAGAAACTATGGCTACACCTTC. Its translation is CASSARNYGYTF. J is TRBJ1-2 and V is TRBV9; D gene unclear. Germline V CDR1 and CDR2: SGDLS, YYNGEE. The ends were cut back, 3 bases at V and 2 bases at J, with 5 bases in the middle. The CDR3 sequence is 12 residues long.

The chain employs TRBV27 and TRBJ2-7; 7 nucleotides align to TRBD2. This CDR3 spans 15 amino acids. The V and J ends lost 7 bases and 6 bases, in that order; junction bases with no gene match: 15. Germline lookup yields CDR1 MNHEY and CDR2 SMNVEV (reference sequence). The DNA for the CDR3 is TGTGCCAGCAAGGGGACTACGGCCCCCGGTGGCGAGCAGTACTTC. As protein: CASKGTTAPGGEQYF.

The chain's CDR3 is CASSEGLGRFEAFF. CDR3 coding DNA: TGTGCCAGCAGTGAAGGACTAGGCAGATTTGAAGCTTTCTTT. This chain links TRBV2 with TRBJ1-1, with unresolved D. This CDR3 spans 14 amino acids. The V end was cut by 1 base, the J end by 7 bases, with 13 bases between. Germline V lookup: CDR1 SNHLY, CDR2 FYNNEI.

The CDR3 sequence: CASSVAPGSSAVTQYF. In nucleotides, the CDR3 is TGTGCCAGCAGCGTAGCTCCGGGGTCCTCGGCGGTGACCCAGTACTTC. The chain joins TRBV9 to TRBJ2-5; weak D call: TRBD2 (5 bases). Per germline, CDR1 SGDLS and CDR2 YYNGEE. This CDR3 is built from 16 residues. The germline V and J ends were trimmed by 0 bases and 7 bases, with 19 bases remaining between them.

This clone was recorded only once. The V gene is TRBV5-1, the J gene TRBJ2-7, with D perhaps matching TRBD1 or TRBD2 (5 bases each). Germline V gives CDR1 SGHRS, CDR2 YFSETQ. CDR3 length: 15 residues. V was cut by 0 bases and J by 5 bases, with 15 bases left in between. CDR3 bases: TGCGCCAGCAGCTTGGCCAAGGGGAGCATTAACGAGCAGTACTTC. It translates to CASSLAKGSINEQYF.

A note on this clone: One junction end disagrees with the germline gene, perhaps due to a read error. The J gene is TRBJ1-2, the V gene TRBV19; D is undetermined. This CDR3 spans 11 amino acids. Germline-derived CDR1 and CDR2 are LNHDA and SQIVND (reference sequence). CDR3 loop: CVSSIWEGYTF. The CDR3 nucleotides are TGTGTCAGTAGTATTTGGGAGGGCTACACCTTC.

The V call is TRBV11-3, the J call TRBJ2-1; 7 bases are shared with TRBD2. This CDR3 region has 16 residues. J lost 7 bases, V lost 4 bases, and 13 bases had no gene match. Germline V gene lookup returns CDR1 SGHNT and CDR2 YENEEA. CDR3 protein: CASSSNEGLLLNEQFF. The CDR3 coding sequence is TGTGCCAGCAGCTCAAACGAGGGACTACTGTTGAATGAGCAGTTCTTC.

This clone was recorded once. The chain joins TRBV7-9 to TRBJ1-3; no clear D gene. The germline V and J ends were trimmed by 11 bases and 0 bases, with 11 bases remaining between them. The germline CDR1 and CDR2 sequences are SEHNR and FQNEAQ (reference sequence). The CDR3 consists of 13 residues. CDR3 in DNA: TGTGCCCCGGCTAGACTCTCTGGAAACACCATATATTTT. Protein sequence: CAPARLSGNTIYF.

The chain recombines TRBV10-2 with TRBJ2-7; D gene uncertain. Germline CDR1 and CDR2: WSHSY and SAAADI. V was shortened by 7 bases and J by 0 bases, with 7 bases between the two germline ends. This CDR3 region has 12 residues. The DNA for the CDR3 is TGCGCCAGCAAAGGGCTCTCCTACGAGCAGTACTTC. Amino acids: CASKGLSYEQYF.

The rearrangement uses TRBV29-1 and TRBJ1-1, with D possibly being TRBD1 (6 bases). V lost 7 bases to trimming and J lost 0 bases, with 9 bases between them. Looked up from germline, CDR1 is SQVTM and CDR2 is ANQGSEA. The CDR3 covers 12 residues. The CDR3 protein is CSAGEMNTEAFF. The CDR3 DNA is TGCAGCGCAGGGGAAATGAACACTGAAGCTTTCTTT. The full variable domain, with the rest looked up from reference TRBV29-1 and TRBJ1-1, is SAVISQKPSRDICQRGTSLTIQCQVDSQVTMMFWYRQQPGQSLTLIATANQGSEATYESGFVIDKFPISRPNLTFSTLTVSNMSPEDSSIYLCSAGEMNTEAFFGQGTRLTVV.

The chain is built from TRBV10-3 and TRBJ2-1; D gene uncertain. The germline CDR1 and CDR2 sequences are ENHRY and SYGVKD. This CDR3 spans 11 amino acids. V shed 10 bases and J shed 6 bases, with 10 bases lying between them. The CDR3 DNA reads as TGTGCCACCAAGTCAGCCAATGAGCAGTTCTTC. Translating gives CATKSANEQFF.

V and J are TRBV7-9 and TRBJ2-1; D is unclear. In germline, CDR1 is SEHNR, CDR2 FQNEAQ (reference sequence). The V end was cut by 3 bases, the J end by 8 bases, with 11 bases between. The CDR3 extends over 13 amino acids. Written as DNA, the CDR3 is TGTGCCAGCAGCTTCGAGCTTGTTCATGAGCAGTTCTTC. Translating gives CASSFELVHEQFF.

The V gene is TRBV11-3, the J gene TRBJ2-4; D might be TRBD2 (5 bases). CDR1 is SGHNT and CDR2 is YENEEA in the germline V gene. The length of the CDR3 is 13 residues. V shed 1 base and J shed 5 bases, with 6 bases lying between them. The DNA of the CDR3 is TGTGCCAGCAGCTTAGGGGGAGAAAACATTCAGTACTTC. Translation gives CASSLGGENIQYF.

V usage is TRBV7-8 and J usage is TRBJ2-3, with a possible D match to TRBD2 (7 bases). Trimming removed 6 bases from V and 2 bases from J, with 18 bases in between. CDR3 size: 16 residues. Germline V gene sequence: CDR1 SGHVS, CDR2 FQNEAQ. The DNA for the CDR3 is TGTGCCAGCAGTATTAGGGGGGGGACTTACACAGATACGCAGTATTTT. Translation gives CASSIRGGTYTDTQYF.

This chain joins TRBV19 and TRBJ2-7; either TRBD1 or TRBD2 may fit D (5 bases each). This CDR3 is built from 15 residues. The germline CDR1 and CDR2 sequences are LNHDA and SQIVND (reference sequence). The V end lost 6 bases, the J end lost 5 bases, and 20 bases lay between the germline ends. CDR3 DNA: TGTGCCAGTAGCCCCGGGGCATCCCGCTACGACGAGCAGTACTTC. Its translation: CASSPGASRYDEQYF.